The 18 T cell receptor beta chains below were found in one sample sequenced in a study of shared clonotypes between healthy human individuals. Data came from immunoSEQ multiplex PCR; TCRdb stores just in-frame clones and leaves some out. The sample has roughly 500,000 clones, about 96% seen once. The specimen was naive CD4+ T cells sorted from blood. Subset meaning: CD45RA+ positively selected. The receptors come from a woman aged 25 to 45 in good health.

The chain couples TRBV15 to TRBJ1-4; 10 bases map to TRBD1. The V gene end was trimmed by 0 bases and the J gene end by 15 bases; junction bases not matched to a gene: 10. From germline, CDR1 is LNHNV and CDR2 YYDKDF (reference sequence). This CDR3 is built from 15 residues. The CDR3 region has the DNA TGTGCCACCAGCAGAGATCGAGACAGGGGGCCCGTGTTGTTTTTT. Translated: CATSRDRDRGPVLFF.

This clone was detected once. V usage is TRBV4-2 and J usage is TRBJ2-3; 8 nucleotides agree with TRBD2. V gave up 0 bases and J gave up 3 bases; unmatched junction bases: 8. Germline assignment: CDR1 LGHNA and CDR2 YNFKEQ. The CDR3 covers 17 residues. The CDR3 region has the DNA TGTGCCAGCAGCCAAGATAGAGCGGGAGTTCTGACAGATACGCAGTATTTT. As protein: CASSQDRAGVLTDTQYF.

The chain uses TRBV28 and TRBJ1-2, with 9 bases matching TRBD1. Germline V lookup: CDR1 MDHEN, CDR2 SYDVKM. This CDR3 has 14 residues. V dropped 6 bases and J dropped 3; count of bases not matched to a gene: 5. The CDR3 loop reads CASRTTGGDYGYTF. The CDR3 bases are TGTGCCAGCAGGACGACAGGGGGTGACTATGGCTACACCTTC.

V is TRBV15 and J is TRBJ2-3, with D possibly being TRBD2 (6 bases). Trimming took off 5 bases at V and 2 bases at J, with 11 bases between the two ends. The CDR3 extends over 14 amino acids. In germline, CDR1 is LNHNV, CDR2 YYDKDF (reference sequence). DNA for the CDR3: TGTGCCACCAGCCTAGCGATCCCCACAGATACGCAGTATTTT. Its translation is CATSLAIPTDTQYF.

This clone showed up just once. The rearrangement uses TRBV7-2 and TRBJ2-2; D call uncertain. The ends were cut back, 5 bases at V and 6 bases at J, with 10 bases in the middle. The CDR3 is made up of 13 amino acids. In germline, CDR1 is SGHTA, CDR2 FQGNSA. In DNA form, the CDR3 reads TGTGCCAGCAGCCTAGTGGGGTCCGGGGAGCTGTTTTTT. Protein: CASSLVGSGELFF.

This clone showed up just once. The genes are TRBV18 and TRBJ1-5; possible D gene TRBD1, 6 bases. From germline, CDR1 is KGHSH and CDR2 LQKENI. V shed 1 base and J shed 1 base, with 11 bases lying between them. The CDR3 sequence is 16 residues long. CDR3 amino acids: CASSPQPGQSNQPQHF. The CDR3 region has the DNA TGTGCCAGCTCACCACAGCCGGGACAAAGCAATCAGCCCCAGCATTTT.

The J gene is TRBJ1-5, the V gene TRBV2; D gene ambiguous. Germline V gene lookup returns CDR1 SNHLY and CDR2 FYNNEI. There are 13 residues in the CDR3. Trimming cost V 7 bases and J 0 bases, with 7 bases left between them. CDR3 protein: CASNYNSNQPQHF. The DNA of the CDR3 is TGTGCCAGCAATTATAATAGCAATCAGCCCCAGCATTTT. Together with reference TRBV2 and TRBJ1-5, the CDR3 gives the full variable domain: EPEVTQTPSHQVTQMGQEVILRCVPISNHLYFYWYRQILGQKVEFLVSFYNNEISEKSEIFDDQFSVERPDGSNFTLKIRSTKLEDSAMYFCASNYNSNQPQHFGDGTRLSIL.

The CDR3 region is CASKGVVQPQHF. DNA for the CDR3: TGTGCCAGTAAGGGGGTAGTGCAGCCCCAGCATTTT. The V call is TRBV19, the J call TRBJ1-5, with a possible D match to TRBD1 (6 bases). This CDR3 contains 12 residues. V lost 7 bases and J 7 bases, leaving 11 bases between the germline ends. The germline gives CDR1 LNHDA, CDR2 SQIVND (reference sequence).

With respect to this clone: The identical CDR3 is also encoded by other nucleotide sequences in the sample. The V gene is TRBV18, the J gene TRBJ2-5; D is possibly TRBD2 (6 bases). From germline, CDR1 is KGHSH and CDR2 LQKENI. Trimming took off 3 bases at V and 4 bases at J, with 9 bases between the two ends. The CDR3 covers 13 residues. The CDR3 reads CASSPGLGETQYF. CDR3 sequence (DNA): TGTGCCAGCTCACCGGGACTCGGAGAGACCCAGTACTTC.

V gene TRBV5-4 combines with J gene TRBJ1-4; D possibly corresponds to TRBD1 (5 bases). In germline, CDR1 is SGHNT, CDR2 YYREEE (reference sequence). The CDR3 extends over 17 amino acids. V was trimmed by 0 bases and J by 8 bases, leaving 20 bases between them. As DNA, the CDR3 is TGTGCCAGCAGCTTGGGAGGTTGGGGACCTGGCAGCGAAAAACTGTTTTTT. The encoded protein is CASSLGGWGPGSEKLFF.

A few counts support this clone. The chain carries TRBV5-1 and TRBJ1-2; tentatively, D is TRBD1 (6 bases). Germline V gene data show CDR1 as SGHRS and CDR2 as YFSETQ. Trimming removed 0 bases from V and 8 bases from J, with 17 bases in between. CDR3 size: 15 residues. The CDR3: CASSLEPGAGEGYTF. DNA for the CDR3: TGCGCCAGCAGCTTGGAACCGGGGGCGGGTGAGGGCTACACCTTC.

The rearrangement uses TRBV19 and TRBJ2-2, with D possibly being TRBD1 (6 bases). The CDR3 runs to 18 residues. Trimming left V 3 bases short and J 9 bases short, with 26 bases between. CDR1 and CDR2 (germline): LNHDA, SQIVND (reference sequence). DNA for the CDR3: TGTGCCAGTAGTATTCCCACCGGACTCGTAGGGGGTCATCGGGAGCTGTTTTTT. Amino acids: CASSIPTGLVGGHRELFF.

The chain combines TRBV19 with TRBJ2-2; 7 bases agree with TRBD2. V gave up 4 bases and J gave up 3 bases; unmatched junction bases: 5. CDR1 is LNHDA and CDR2 is SQIVND in the germline V gene (reference sequence). This CDR3 has 15 residues. The DNA for the CDR3 is TGTGCCAGTAGTAGGCTAGCGGACTACACCGGGGAGCTGTTTTTT. Translation: CASSRLADYTGELFF.

The rearrangement uses TRBV7-9 and TRBJ2-5, with D perhaps matching TRBD2 (6 bases). Per the germline V gene, CDR1 is SEHNR and CDR2 is FQNEAQ (reference sequence). The CDR3 extends over 14 amino acids. V lost 3 bases and J 1 base, leaving 9 bases between the germline ends. The DNA for the CDR3 is TGTGCCAGCAGCTTCCTAGCGCTCCAAGAGACCCAGTACTTC. It encodes CASSFLALQETQYF.

The chain recombines TRBV6-1 with TRBJ1-5, with TRBD1 as a possible D gene (5 bases). This CDR3 region has 13 residues. Deletions cut 5 bases from V and 6 bases from J, with 11 bases between. Germline V gives CDR1 MNHNS, CDR2 SASEGT. CDR3 amino acids: CASSPGLIQPQHF. CDR3 bases: TGTGCCAGCAGTCCAGGGTTGATTCAGCCCCAGCATTTT.

The chain links TRBV4-1 to TRBJ2-1; 8 positions agree with TRBD1. CDR3 length: 14 residues. Germline trimming cut 2 bases from V and 12 bases from J; bases unmatched to any gene: 9. Germline CDR1 MGHRA, CDR2 YSYEKL. The CDR3 region is CASSQPRQGRGQFF. CDR3 sequence (DNA): TGCGCCAGCAGCCAACCAAGACAGGGGCGGGGGCAGTTCTTC.

The rearrangement joins TRBV20-1 to TRBJ2-1; D is tentatively TRBD1 or TRBD2 (5 bases each). V was trimmed by 3 bases and J by 10 bases, leaving 7 bases between them. This CDR3 has 10 residues. Per the germline V gene, CDR1 is DFQATT and CDR2 is SNEGSKA (reference sequence). This CDR3 is CSARRGEQFF. The CDR3 nucleotides are TGCAGTGCTAGGAGGGGCGAGCAGTTCTTC.

This chain links TRBV5-5 with TRBJ2-7, with 7 bases identical to TRBD1. Germline CDR1 SGHKS, CDR2 YYEKEE (reference sequence). Germline trimming cut 3 bases from V and 1 base from J; bases unmatched to any gene: 4. The CDR3 covers 14 residues. The CDR3 sequence is CASSSGQISYEQYF. CDR3 nucleotides: TGTGCCAGCAGCTCGGGACAGATTTCCTACGAGCAGTACTTC.